The clone carrying this TCR beta chain was counted ten times or more. The CDR3 has 15 amino acids. Between the trimmed V and J ends, which lost 3 bases and 0 bases, there was a span of 12 bases. The germline CDR1 and CDR2 sequences are MNHEY and SMNVEV (reference sequence). This sample was taken from a study of early T cells in non-severe SARS-CoV-2 infection. From the 5' RACE reads, TCRdb called clonotypes with MiXCR, one entry per CDR3 protein. This table has roughly 28,000 distinct CDR3 sequences, around 5.3% appearing once. Sequenced input: whole blood. The TCR originated in an adult who was a healthcare worker with PCR-confirmed SARS-CoV-2 infection or an uninfected control (not recorded which). The genes are TRBV27 and TRBJ2-7; D not resolved. The CDR3, as DNA: TGTGCCAGCAGTTTCCAGATGGGAAGCTCCTACGAGCAGTACTTC. This codes for CASSFQMGSSYEQYF.